This record looks at one T cell receptor beta chain sequence and its context. Its target is not known. The data are from a study of OX40 agonist ivuxolimab in advanced cancers. Study observations and caveats: Among T cells, CD8+ cells averaged more expanded clones than CD4+ cells.

Blood samples were obtained at baseline, cycle 4 day 1, and cycle 7 day 1. Profiling relied on immunoSEQ multiplex PCR, and the TCRdb table lists in-frame clones only, not all of them. The data show around 80,000 clones, with about four fifths seen just once and under 3.5% held by the top ten. The clonotype comes from an adult with an advanced solid tumor such as melanoma, head and neck, liver or kidney cancer. The sample consisted of CD4+ or CD8+ T cells sorted from blood, taken in a trial of the OX40 agonist ivuxolimab.

The CDR3 protein is CASSQVGDLPSGANVLTF. The CDR3 bases are TGCGCCAGCAGCCAAGTTGGGGACCTTCCTTCTGGGGCCAACGTCCTGACTTTC. V is TRBV4-3 and J is TRBJ2-6; D tentatively reads TRBD1 or TRBD2 (5 bases each). Trimming cost V 1 base and J 1 base, with 14 bases left between them. Germline loops: CDR1 LGHNA, CDR2 YSLEER. The CDR3 extends over 18 amino acids.